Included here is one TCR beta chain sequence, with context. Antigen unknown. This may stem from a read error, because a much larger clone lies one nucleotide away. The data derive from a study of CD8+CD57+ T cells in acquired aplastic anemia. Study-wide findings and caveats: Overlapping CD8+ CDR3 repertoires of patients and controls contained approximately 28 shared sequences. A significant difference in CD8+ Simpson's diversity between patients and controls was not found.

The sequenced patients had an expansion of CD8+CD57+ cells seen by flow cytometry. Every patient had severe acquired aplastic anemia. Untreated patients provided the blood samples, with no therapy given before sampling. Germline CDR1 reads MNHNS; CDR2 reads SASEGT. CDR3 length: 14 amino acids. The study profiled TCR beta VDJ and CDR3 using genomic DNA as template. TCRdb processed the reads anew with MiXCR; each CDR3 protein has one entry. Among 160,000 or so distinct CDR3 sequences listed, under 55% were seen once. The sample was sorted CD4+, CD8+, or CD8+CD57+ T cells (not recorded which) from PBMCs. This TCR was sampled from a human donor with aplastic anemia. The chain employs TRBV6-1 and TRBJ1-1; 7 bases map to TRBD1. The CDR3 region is CTSRPRQGITEAFF. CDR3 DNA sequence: TGTACCAGCAGGCCTAGACAGGGAATAACTGAAGCTTTCTTT.